This T cell receptor (beta chain) was sequenced for a study of T cells in localized non-small cell lung cancer. This CDR3 has 15 residues. Germline V CDR1 and CDR2: LNHDA, SQIVND (reference sequence). V was clipped by 5 bases and J by 7 bases; unmatched bases: 9. The method was immunoSEQ multiplex PCR; TCRdb's version includes in-frame clones alone and lacks a portion of them. The data hold about 1,500 clones, with 22% observed a single time. This clone was seen a few times. V usage is TRBV19 and J usage is TRBJ2-1; 9 bases map to TRBD2. The sample in question was normal lung tissue next to the tumor, obtained before any cancer treatment. The source is a man between 40 and 75 years old with stage II lung adenocarcinoma. The CDR3 coding sequence is TGTGCCAGTAGTGTCGGGACTAGCATTGTGAATGAGCAGTTCTTC. Protein: CASSVGTSIVNEQFF.